Presented here are 20 T cell receptor beta chains from one specimen sequenced in a study of T cells after yellow fever vaccination. One entry per CDR3 protein, called by TCRdb with MiXCR from the 5' RACE reads. The sample carries approximately 450,000 distinct CDR3 sequences, roughly a sixth recorded once. The sequencing here drew on PBMCs, taken before the yellow fever booster vaccination. The receptor set was obtained from a man younger than 35 who received the YFV17D yellow fever vaccine.

CDR3 sequence: CASSLGAGYEKLFF. In DNA form, the CDR3 reads TGTGCCAGCAGTTTAGGAGCGGGATATGAAAAACTGTTTTTT. The chain joins TRBV12-3 or TRBV12-4 to TRBJ1-4; D gene ambiguous. Trimming removed 1 base from V and 6 bases from J, with 9 bases in between. CDR3 length: 14 amino acids.

V gene TRBV18 combines with J gene TRBJ1-1, with D hard to call. Per the germline V gene, CDR1 is KGHSH and CDR2 is LQKENI. V was cut by 3 bases and J by 5 bases, with 10 bases left in between. The CDR3 covers 13 residues. This CDR3 is CASSPLVGTEAFF. The CDR3 nucleotides are TGTGCCAGCTCACCCTTGGTAGGGACTGAAGCTTTCTTT. The full variable domain, with the rest looked up from reference TRBV18 and TRBJ1-1, is NAGVMQNPRHLVRRRGQEARLRCSPMKGHSHVYWYRQLPEEGLKFMVYLQKENIIDESGMPKERFSAEFPKEGPSILRIQQVVRGDSAAYFCASSPLVGTEAFFGQGTRLTVV.

The chain recombines TRBV6-5 with TRBJ2-3; the D is unclear. The germline CDR1 and CDR2 sequences are MNHEY and SVGAGI. V lost 2 bases, J lost 0 bases, and 3 bases lay in between. There are 13 residues in the CDR3. The CDR3, as DNA: TGTGCCAGCAGTTACGTTAGCACAGATACGCAGTATTTT. Its translation is CASSYVSTDTQYF.

V and J are TRBV29-1 and TRBJ2-5; 9 nucleotides agree with TRBD1. Germline assignment: CDR1 SQVTM and CDR2 ANQGSEA. CDR3 length: 14 residues. The ends lost 6 bases at V and 0 bases at J; junction bases unmatched: 5. The CDR3 region is CSVPGTGYQETQYF. The CDR3 DNA sequence: TGCAGCGTACCCGGGACAGGGTACCAAGAGACCCAGTACTTC. The full variable domain, in which reference TRBV29-1 and TRBJ2-5 provide the parts outside the CDR3, is SAVISQKPSRDICQRGTSLTIQCQVDSQVTMMFWYRQQPGQSLTLIATANQGSEATYESGFVIDKFPISRPNLTFSTLTVSNMSPEDSSIYLCSVPGTGYQETQYFGPGTRLLVL.

This clonotype was seen at least ten times. The junction differs from germline at one of its ends, possibly a read error. The genes are TRBV4-2 and TRBJ1-1, with D hard to call. The CDR3 sequence is 13 residues long. Looked up from germline, CDR1 is LGHNA and CDR2 is YNFKEQ. CDR3 nucleotide sequence: TGTGCCAGCAGGCAAGACATCACAGATGAAGCTTTCTTT. It translates to CASRQDITDEAFF.

This clonotype was found many times. The V and J genes are TRBV6-5 and TRBJ1-2; 9 bases map to TRBD1. This CDR3 comprises 14 residues. Germline V gene lookup returns CDR1 MNHEY and CDR2 SVGAGI. The V gene end was trimmed by 7 bases and the J gene end by 5 bases; junction bases not matched to a gene: 8. DNA for the CDR3: TGTGCCAGCACCCGAGGACAGGGGACATATGGCTACACCTTC. Translation: CASTRGQGTYGYTF.

This clonotype was seen many times. This chain connects TRBV7-2 to TRBJ2-3; perhaps D is TRBD1 or TRBD2 (5 bases each). Trimming took off 6 bases at V and 1 base at J, with 11 bases between the two ends. The germline V gene has CDR1 SGHTA and CDR2 FQGNSA. This CDR3 contains 14 residues. The CDR3 region has the DNA TGTGCCAGCAGAAGGGACCGCCGCACAGATACGCAGTATTTT. Translation gives CASRRDRRTDTQYF.

In its sample, this clonotype was seen a few times. J is TRBJ2-2 and V is TRBV6-2 or TRBV6-3; D call uncertain. This CDR3 has 12 residues. Trimming took off 2 bases at V and 8 bases at J, with 6 bases between the two ends. Germline-derived CDR1 and CDR2 are MNHEY and SVGEGT. CDR3 protein: CASSYELGELFF. As DNA, the CDR3 is TGTGCCAGCAGTTACGAGTTGGGGGAGCTGTTTTTT.

In this sample, this clonotype turned up a few times. The chain recombines TRBV27 with TRBJ2-5; unclear D gene. The V end was cut by 5 bases, the J end by 5 bases, with 12 bases between. The CDR3 contains 13 residues. CDR1 and CDR2 from the germline V gene are MNHEY and SMNVEV (reference sequence). The CDR3 protein is CASSPARWETQYF. CDR3 nucleotides: TGTGCCAGCAGTCCCGCACGTTGGGAGACCCAGTACTTC.

Only a few counts were recorded for this clonotype. This chain connects TRBV5-1 to TRBJ1-6, with a possible D match to TRBD1 (5 bases). From germline, CDR1 is SGHRS and CDR2 YFSETQ. V was trimmed by 4 bases and J by 11 bases, leaving 13 bases between them. The CDR3 runs to 13 residues. CDR3 sequence (DNA): TGCGCCAGCAGCCCCGGGGGAGGCGCACCCCTCCACTTT. This translates into CASSPGGGAPLHF.

This clonotype was seen a few times. V gene TRBV12-3 or TRBV12-4 combines with J gene TRBJ1-3, with no clear D. The V end lost 6 bases, the J end lost 2 bases, and 11 bases lay between the germline ends. The CDR3 is 14 amino acids. CDR3 in amino acids: CASSQWGAGNTIYF. The CDR3 DNA sequence: TGTGCCAGCAGCCAATGGGGAGCTGGAAACACCATATATTTT.

This rearrangement joins TRBV3-1 to TRBJ2-7; 7 positions match TRBD2. The CDR3 sequence is 14 residues long. CDR1 and CDR2 from the germline V gene are LGHDT and YNNKEL (reference sequence). With 6 bases clipped from V and 4 bases from J, the junction kept 9 bases outside the gene matches. DNA of the CDR3: TGTGCCAGCAGTCAACGGGGCGGGGGATACGAGCAGTACGTC. Amino acids: CASSQRGGGYEQYV.

The V and J genes are TRBV29-1 and TRBJ1-2, with D tentatively TRBD1 (6 bases). V lost 7 bases to trimming and J lost 2 bases, with 14 bases between them. Germline V lookup: CDR1 SQVTM, CDR2 ANQGSEA. The CDR3 spans 13 residues. As DNA, the CDR3 is TGCAGCGCTGCTGACAGGCCCAACTATGGCTACACCTTC. As protein: CSAADRPNYGYTF.

This CDR3 is CASSLGWETGELFF. The CDR3 DNA is TGTGCCAGCAGCTTAGGCTGGGAGACCGGGGAGCTGTTTTTT. V and J are TRBV7-2 and TRBJ2-2; D is perhaps TRBD2 (5 bases). The CDR3 runs to 14 residues. Deletions cut 1 base from V and 5 bases from J, with 8 bases between. CDR1 is SGHTA and CDR2 is FQGNSA in the germline V gene. Full variable domain (outside the CDR3, taken from reference TRBV7-2 and TRBJ2-2): GAGVSQSPSNKVTEKGKDVELRCDPISGHTALYWYRQSLGQGLEFLIYFQGNSAPDKSGLPSDRFSAERTGGSVSTLTIQRTQQEDSAVYLCASSLGWETGELFFGEGSRLTVL.

The gene calls are TRBV9 and TRBJ2-1; D remains unclear. Trimming shortened V by 0 bases and J by 6 bases, and 13 bases separated the two germline ends. The CDR3 totals 15 residues. Per germline, CDR1 SGDLS and CDR2 YYNGEE. The CDR3 DNA reads TGTGCCAGCAGCGTAGGCCCCGAGTTTGCCAATGAGCAGTTCTTC. Translating it yields CASSVGPEFANEQFF.

This clonotype has just a few counts. The genes are TRBV4-2 and TRBJ2-7; tentative D call: TRBD1 (6 bases). The CDR3 has 14 amino acids. Germline values: CDR1 LGHNA, CDR2 YNFKEQ. V was pared by 0 bases and J by 4 bases, with 10 bases between. CDR3 residues: CASSQDLQGYEQYF. In DNA, the CDR3 is TGTGCCAGCAGCCAAGATTTACAGGGATACGAGCAGTACTTC.

The chain combines TRBV19 with TRBJ2-5; D is possibly TRBD1 (6 bases). V was trimmed by 5 bases and J by 2 bases, leaving 18 bases between them. The length of the CDR3 is 16 residues. Germline assignment: CDR1 LNHDA and CDR2 SQIVND (reference sequence). For the CDR3, the DNA is TGTGCCAGTAGTCCCATTAGGGGGACACATCAAGAGACCCAGTACTTC. Protein sequence: CASSPIRGTHQETQYF.

This clonotype was picked up a small number of times. This chain connects TRBV6-2 or TRBV6-3 to TRBJ2-1; D perhaps matches TRBD2 (5 bases). Germline lookup yields CDR1 MNHEY and CDR2 SVGEGT. This CDR3 has 16 amino acids. V dropped 2 bases and J dropped 0 bases, with 11 bases sitting between them. Here the CDR3 DNA reads TGTGCCAGCAGTTACGTAGCGCGAAGCTCCTACAATGAGCAGTTCTTC. This gives the protein CASSYVARSSYNEQFF.

There are many counts of this clonotype. V gene TRBV20-1 combines with J gene TRBJ2-5; D unresolved. The CDR3 extends over 14 amino acids. With 5 bases removed from V and 2 bases from J, the gap between germline ends came to 15 bases. Germline V CDR1 and CDR2: DFQATT, SNEGSKA (reference sequence). CDR3 amino acids: CSAHQGRKQETQYF. As DNA, the CDR3 is TGCAGTGCTCACCAAGGACGGAAACAAGAGACCCAGTACTTC.

This clonotype was recorded a few times. The CDR3 coding sequence is TGTGCCATCAGCCCGGCAGGTGTCCAAGAGACCCAGTACTTC. Protein sequence: CAISPAGVQETQYF. This chain joins TRBV10-3 and TRBJ2-5, with no clear D. V was clipped by 6 bases and J by 1 base, with 12 bases between them. The CDR3 sequence is 14 residues long. The germline V gene has CDR1 ENHRY and CDR2 SYGVKD.